Following are 30 T cell receptor beta chains from one sample sequenced in a study of regulatory T cells. Findings and limits, study-wide: In CD3G-deficient patients, conventional CD4+ T cells were enriched for hydrophobic CDR3 residues at positions 6 and 7.

Which antigens these TCRs recognize remains unknown. Primers: 52 TRBV forward and 13 TRBJ reverse. The method was immunoSEQ multiplex PCR; TCRdb's version includes in-frame clones alone and lacks a portion of them. The repertoire holds about 23,000 clones, with roughly 84% as singletons. Sample: conventional CD4+ T cells sorted from blood. The receptors originated from a child between 10 and 17 years old with CD3G deficiency.

V usage is TRBV6-1 and J usage is TRBJ1-2; 9 bases are shared with TRBD1. The ends lost 4 bases at V and 8 bases at J; junction bases unmatched: 8. Germline values: CDR1 MNHNS, CDR2 SASEGT. This CDR3 is 14 amino acids long. The CDR3 DNA reads TGTGCCAGCAGTGCCACCGGGACAGGGAAAGGCTACACCTTC. It is translated as CASSATGTGKGYTF.

The chain links TRBV21-1 to TRBJ2-7; the tabulated D call, TRBD1, remains unverified against the DNA. TRBV21-1 is a listed pseudogene. This CDR3 spans 17 amino acids. CDR3 loop: CASSNRLDRGISYEQYF. CDR3 nucleotides: TGTGCCAGCAGCAACCGGTTGGACAGGGGGATTTCCTACGAGCAGTACTTC.

The chain recombines TRBV5-1 with TRBJ1-1, with unresolved D. The CDR3 sequence is 13 residues long. V was trimmed by 5 bases and J by 1 base, leaving 9 bases between them. Germline-derived CDR1 and CDR2 are SGHRS and YFSETQ. CDR3 bases: TGCGCCAGCAGGACCGCGCGGAACACTGAAGCTTTCTTT. Protein: CASRTARNTEAFF.

The chain couples TRBV6-1 to TRBJ2-4; D perhaps matches TRBD2 (5 bases). The CDR3 extends over 19 amino acids. Trimming shortened V by 2 bases and J by 0 bases, and 20 bases separated the two germline ends. Germline lookup yields CDR1 MNHNS and CDR2 SASEGT. CDR3 protein: CASSERPGSGSLAKNIQYF. The CDR3 DNA reads TGTGCCAGCAGTGAAAGGCCGGGGTCAGGTTCCCTAGCCAAAAACATTCAGTACTTC.

The chain is built from TRBV11-2 and TRBJ1-1; TRBD1 agrees at 8 bases. CDR1 and CDR2 (germline): SGHAT, FQNNGV. The junction had 3 bases not matched to a gene; V was cut back by 5 bases and J by 4 bases. CDR3 length: 13 residues. DNA of the CDR3: TGTGCCAGCAGCGCGGACAGGGTCACTGAAGCTTTCTTT. Amino acid sequence: CASSADRVTEAFF.

This chain joins TRBV28 and TRBJ2-7, with TRBD2 identical over 12 bases. The CDR3 has 16 amino acids. V shed 4 bases, J shed 3 bases, and the junction held 7 bases outside the gene matches. CDR1 MDHEN and CDR2 SYDVKM come from the germline V gene. CDR3 in DNA: TGTGCCAGCAGTTCCGGACTAGCGGGAACACACTACGAGCAGTACTTC. It translates to CASSSGLAGTHYEQYF.

The chain couples TRBV28 to TRBJ1-2; 7 bases map to TRBD1. V was clipped by 4 bases and J by 8 bases; unmatched bases: 13. CDR1 and CDR2 (germline): MDHEN, SYDVKM. The CDR3 covers 15 residues. CDR3 amino acids: CASSSTGVRVEGYTF. CDR3 DNA: TGTGCCAGCAGTTCTACAGGGGTGCGAGTAGAAGGCTACACCTTC.

V and J are TRBV18 and TRBJ2-1; no reliable D call. Trimming left V 3 bases short and J 2 bases short, with 5 bases between. Germline V gives CDR1 KGHSH, CDR2 LQKENI. The CDR3 extends over 13 amino acids. CDR3 in amino acids: CASSPAAYNEQFF. CDR3 DNA sequence: TGTGCCAGCTCACCGGCAGCCTACAATGAGCAGTTCTTC.

The chain combines TRBV20-1 with TRBJ2-3; D perhaps matches TRBD2 (5 bases). Germline values: CDR1 DFQATT, CDR2 SNEGSKA (reference sequence). The CDR3 is made up of 11 amino acids. Deletions cut 6 bases from V and 5 bases from J, with 9 bases between. The CDR3 sequence: CSARREDTQYF. The CDR3 DNA reads TGCAGTGCCAGACGGGAAGATACGCAGTATTTT.

The chain recombines TRBV27 with TRBJ2-1; 10 bases are a match to TRBD2. This CDR3 has 16 residues. With 5 bases clipped from V and 8 bases from J, the junction kept 12 bases outside the gene matches. The germline V gene encodes CDR1 MNHEY and CDR2 SMNVEV (reference sequence). The CDR3 is CASSKTSGIGPHEQFF. DNA for the CDR3: TGTGCCAGCAGTAAAACTAGCGGGATAGGCCCCCATGAGCAGTTCTTC.

This clone has a handful of counts. This chain uses TRBV30 with TRBJ1-6, with a tentative D call TRBD1 (5 bases). Germline assignment: CDR1 GTSNPN and CDR2 SVGIG (reference sequence). The CDR3 sequence is 14 residues long. The V end lost 3 bases, the J end lost 10 bases, and 16 bases lay between the germline ends. CDR3 amino acids: CAWRAGSTRSPLHF. CDR3 bases: TGTGCCTGGAGGGCAGGGAGTACGCGGTCACCCCTCCACTTT.

The V and J genes are TRBV5-1 and TRBJ2-5; D is tentatively TRBD1 or TRBD2 (5 bases each). The CDR3 loop spans 14 amino acids. V gave up 0 bases and J gave up 4 bases, with 10 bases separating them. Germline V gene sequence: CDR1 SGHRS, CDR2 YFSETQ. CDR3 amino acids: CASSLVTRGETQYF. In nucleotides, the CDR3 is TGCGCCAGCAGCTTGGTAACTAGGGGAGAGACCCAGTACTTC.

The genes are TRBV5-1 and TRBJ2-5, with TRBD1 matching 7 bases. The CDR3 runs 15 residues. J lost 5 bases, V lost 2 bases, and 9 bases had no gene match. From germline, CDR1 is SGHRS and CDR2 YFSETQ. DNA for the CDR3: TGCGCCAGCAGCTTACAGGGGATCAAATGGGAGACCCAGTACTTC. Its protein is CASSLQGIKWETQYF.

The V call is TRBV5-1, the J call TRBJ2-6; tentative D call: TRBD2 (6 bases). The CDR3 loop spans 17 amino acids. Germline loops: CDR1 SGHRS, CDR2 YFSETQ. V was trimmed by 4 bases and J by 0 bases, leaving 14 bases between them. This chain's CDR3 is CASSPGVGGSGANVLTF. For the CDR3, the DNA is TGCGCCAGCAGCCCTGGGGTGGGGGGCTCTGGGGCCAACGTCCTGACTTTC. Full variable domain (remainder filled in from reference TRBV5-1 and TRBJ2-6): KAGVTQTPRYLIKTRGQQVTLSCSPISGHRSVSWYQQTPGQGLQFLFEYFSETQRNKGNFPGRFSGRQFSNSRSEMNVSTLELGDSALYLCASSPGVGGSGANVLTFGAGSRLTVL.

This clone appeared a few times. The rearrangement uses TRBV6-1 and TRBJ2-7; 10 bases match TRBD1. V dropped 6 bases and J dropped 7; count of bases not matched to a gene: 6. In germline, CDR1 is MNHNS, CDR2 SASEGT. There are 13 residues in the CDR3. CDR3 protein: CASRRQGAGEQYF. CDR3 DNA sequence: TGTGCCAGCAGACGACAGGGGGCTGGGGAGCAGTACTTC.

In DNA, the CDR3 is TGTGCCAGCAGGGGGGACCGAGATAACTATGGCTACACCTTC. Protein: CASRGDRDNYGYTF. The rearrangement joins TRBV6-1 to TRBJ1-2; D possibly corresponds to TRBD1 (5 bases). The germline gives CDR1 MNHNS, CDR2 SASEGT. The length of the CDR3 is 14 residues. Trimming took off 6 bases at V and 1 base at J, with 12 bases between the two ends.

The chain couples TRBV6-6 to TRBJ1-2; TRBD1 aligns across 8 bases. Per germline, CDR1 MNHNY and CDR2 SVGAGI (reference sequence). The trim removed 7 bases at V and 7 bases at J, leaving 8 bases unmatched. This CDR3 contains 13 residues. The CDR3 reads CASTSGQVPGYTF. The CDR3 region has the DNA TGTGCCAGCACCTCGGGACAGGTTCCTGGCTACACCTTC.

The genes are TRBV11-2 and TRBJ2-7; either TRBD1 or TRBD2 may supply D (5 bases each). V dropped 4 bases and J dropped 2 bases, with 15 bases sitting between them. The germline V gene has CDR1 SGHAT and CDR2 FQNNGV. The CDR3 spans 15 residues. CDR3 sequence (DNA): TGTGCCAGCAGCTCGGGCATGGGACGGGCCTACGAGCAGTACTTC. It codes for CASSSGMGRAYEQYF.

The rearrangement uses TRBV19 and TRBJ1-1; D is undetermined. Germline CDR1 LNHDA, CDR2 SQIVND (reference sequence). Trimming removed 6 bases at V and 1 base at J, with 15 bases between. The CDR3 consists of 15 residues. Here the CDR3 DNA reads TGTGCCAGTAGATCGAGGCGGGCACAGAACACTGAAGCTTTCTTT. Translating it yields CASRSRRAQNTEAFF.

The chain carries TRBV5-1 and TRBJ2-2, with 14 positions matching TRBD2. This CDR3 spans 16 amino acids. The V gene end was trimmed by 4 bases and the J gene end by 6 bases; junction bases not matched to a gene: 5. Germline CDR1 is SGHRS and CDR2 is YFSETQ. The CDR3 sequence: CASSLGTSGRAGELFF. DNA of the CDR3: TGCGCCAGCAGCCTGGGGACTAGCGGGAGAGCCGGGGAGCTGTTTTTT.

This chain connects TRBV20-1 to TRBJ2-3, with D hard to call. The V gene lost 3 bases and the J gene lost 1 base, with 2 bases spanning the gap. The CDR3 is 11 residues long. Per germline, CDR1 DFQATT and CDR2 SNEGSKA (reference sequence). DNA for the CDR3: TGCAGTGCTAGCGGCACAGATACGCAGTATTTT. Translating it yields CSASGTDTQYF.

This chain links TRBV7-2 with TRBJ2-1; perhaps TRBD2 as D (5 bases). The V end lost 5 bases, the J end lost 2 bases, and 7 bases lay between the germline ends. From germline, CDR1 is SGHTA and CDR2 FQGNSA. The CDR3 loop spans 13 amino acids. The CDR3 region has the DNA TGTGCCAGCAGCCCCGGGACCTACAATGAGCAGTTCTTC. As protein: CASSPGTYNEQFF.

V gene TRBV7-3 combines with J gene TRBJ2-3; TRBD2 might be the D (6 bases). CDR3 size: 15 residues. Per the germline V gene, CDR1 is SGHTA and CDR2 is FQGTGA. The V gene lost 1 base and the J gene lost 1 base, with 9 bases spanning the gap. Here the CDR3 reads CASSLRGLGTDTQYF. DNA for the CDR3: TGTGCCAGCAGCTTAAGGGGACTCGGCACAGATACGCAGTATTTT.

The gene calls are TRBV5-1 and TRBJ2-1; 7 bases are a match to TRBD2. The CDR3 runs 15 residues. Germline CDR1 and CDR2: SGHRS and YFSETQ. Germline trimming cut 0 bases from V and 6 bases from J; bases unmatched to any gene: 6. The CDR3 DNA reads as TGCGCCAGCAGCTTGGGGGCGGGAGCAACCAATGAGCAGTTCTTC. Translated: CASSLGAGATNEQFF.

V is TRBV5-1 and J is TRBJ1-1; the match to TRBD1 covers 8 bases. The junction had 3 bases not matched to a gene; V was cut back by 0 bases and J by 5 bases. Germline lookup yields CDR1 SGHRS and CDR2 YFSETQ. This CDR3 spans 14 amino acids. CDR3 amino acids: CASSLGTGRTEAFF. As DNA, the CDR3 is TGCGCCAGCAGCTTGGGGACAGGGAGGACTGAAGCTTTCTTT.

V is TRBV10-3 and J is TRBJ2-7, with no clear D. The CDR3 extends over 14 amino acids. Germline CDR1 and CDR2: ENHRY and SYGVKD. V was trimmed by 4 bases and J by 0 bases, leaving 10 bases between them. The chain's CDR3 is CAISAKKFSYEQYF. DNA of the CDR3: TGTGCCATCAGTGCGAAGAAGTTCTCCTACGAGCAGTACTTC.

V usage is TRBV10-3 and J usage is TRBJ2-1; a weak D match, TRBD2 (7 bases). V lost 0 bases, J lost 12 bases, and 15 bases lay in between. The CDR3 sequence is 14 residues long. Germline V gene lookup returns CDR1 ENHRY and CDR2 SYGVKD. CDR3 sequence reads: CAISESTRGGAQFF. The DNA for the CDR3 is TGTGCCATCAGTGAGTCGACTCGTGGGGGGGCGCAGTTCTTC.

CDR3 amino acids: CAWSDRTDTQYF. In nucleotides, the CDR3 is TGTGCCTGGAGTGACCGCACAGATACGCAGTATTTT. This chain joins TRBV30 and TRBJ2-3; D is unresolved. The CDR3 is 12 residues long. V lost 1 base, J lost 1 base, and 3 bases lay in between. Germline CDR1 reads GTSNPN; CDR2 reads SVGIG (reference sequence).

The rearrangement links TRBV6-1 to TRBJ1-5, with 7 bases lining up with TRBD1. The trim removed 6 bases at V and 4 bases at J, leaving 3 bases unmatched. Looked up from germline, CDR1 is MNHNS and CDR2 is SASEGT. The CDR3 covers 13 residues. CDR3 loop: CASSLQGNQPQHF. The CDR3 DNA reads TGTGCCAGCAGCCTACAGGGGAATCAGCCCCAGCATTTT.

V is TRBV7-8 and J is TRBJ2-4; D is perhaps TRBD1 (6 bases). Per germline, CDR1 SGHVS and CDR2 FQNEAQ. The CDR3 is 17 residues long. V lost 5 bases and J lost 0, with 17 bases in between. The CDR3 sequence: CASSVYSGELAKNIQYF. CDR3 nucleotide sequence: TGTGCCAGCAGCGTCTATTCAGGGGAATTAGCCAAAAACATTCAGTACTTC.